This T cell receptor beta chain was identified during a study of cytomegalovirus exposure and HLA in healthy donors (dated 2017 in TCRdb). For the wider study: According to an earlier analysis of several hundred of the donors, about 179 million T cells yielded some 110 million unique TCR beta sequences and more than 250 Gb of sequence data. Approximately 300 gigabases of sequencing data and around 85 million unique TCR sequences made up an early release that covered 640 HLA-typed donors. Of the approximately 370 genotyped donors, 75% to 85% were placed in the genetic ancestry cluster associated with self-reported Caucasian donors. The study was designed to test whether signatures of past pathogen exposure could be identified by cataloging public T cell receptors. The T cell repertoires of about 700 subjects were profiled by immunosequencing and related to cytomegalovirus serostatus. Along with the roughly 670-subject first cohort, a separate validation cohort of some 130 different subjects was used. To predict cytomegalovirus infection status, the study combined high-throughput TCR immunosequencing, statistical association of individual TCRs with disease status, and machine learning. A later analysis re-analyzed previously published TCR beta repertoires from 500 to 700 donors and added high-resolution HLA genotyping to study TCR occurrence patterns. Rather than drawing on any new phenotypic data, the later analysis identified candidate immune exposures from TCR beta sequences and the way those sequences occurred across donors. To decide whether each TCR beta V gene segment behaved as functional or pseudogenic, an earlier analysis of some 600 of the donors relied on high-throughput TCR beta sequencing. Donor age, sex, ethnicity and CMV serostatus were compiled alongside the repertoire data. Genome-wide SNP genotypes for about 60% of the roughly 700 donors were used in a later genetic analysis, which treated that subset as a discovery cohort. Every discovery cohort repertoire had been produced on one sequencing platform. HLA typing covered class I and class II loci at four-digit resolution. Typing coverage differed by locus: A, B, C, DRB1 and DQB1 were typed in roughly 620-630 donors, DQA1 in about 500, DPA1 in 600 to 610, and DPB1 in just under 490. Because of strong linkage in the cohort, roughly five DR-DQ haplotypes were treated as single units for association and clustering. Among over 350 genotyped donors of the cohort, an average of around 240,000 unique TCR beta nucleotide sequences were sequenced per donor, roughly a sixth of them non-productive. Beyond this particular receptor, the publication reports: A later analysis associated 16,951 TCR beta sequences with specific HLA alleles at a false discovery rate of 0.05. A further reported finding was that TCR beta sequences accurately predicted the HLA-A and HLA-B alleles for most subjects in the first cohort. Because HLA typing was unavailable for some donors at each locus, only the typed subset was used in association tests. Only TCR beta chains were sequenced in this cohort, and the absence of alpha or paired-chain data limited detectable features. Broadly in line with IMGT annotations, most TCR beta V segments showed up in productive rearrangements about 87% or about 30% of the time in an earlier analysis of several hundred of the donors. According to a later analysis, most CMV-associated TCR beta chains appeared to be HLA-restricted, and the HLA associations seemed to be driven largely by CMV exposure. Immune exposure information for the cohort was limited to CMV serostatus. The earlier analysis of fewer than 750 of the donors excluded roughly 17 rarely observed V segments, including chromosome 9 orphons, because counts were too low. A later analysis found that HLA-associated TCR beta chains were more clonally expanded and had lower generation probabilities than equally common non-associated chains. In a later analysis, the rate of TCR association differed among HLA loci, with DRB1 alleles having the most associated TCRs and HLA-C alleles having the fewest. According to a later analysis, parvovirus B19, influenza, CMV and Epstein-Barr virus appeared linked to several top co-occurrence clusters. An association between a missense DCLRE1C variant and V-gene and J-gene trimming of TCR beta chains was found in a later genetic analysis and replicated in an independent cohort. The classifier was reported to diagnose cytomegalovirus status with high specificity and sensitivity in both the original and validation cohorts. Assigning TCR associations to individual alleles was difficult when HLA alleles, especially DR and DQ, strongly co-occurred. It was suggested by the authors that the approach could potentially be generalized to other disease states and immunological phenotypes. Some IMGT-functional V segments, including TRBV6-2 and TRBV6-3, could not be told apart with the 87-base-pair reads, so those segments were excluded. Roughly uniform sequencing depth across donors was assumed in presence/absence analyses, although this assumption may not hold. A cluster of highly shared sequence variants was judged likely to represent a technical artifact of the sequencing pipeline. Compared with the 666-donor mean, donors in an Asian-associated ancestry cluster had fewer N-insertions in productive TCRs, according to a later genetic analysis. The study gave a list of about 160 TCR beta chains associated with cytomegalovirus. Correlated functional status among segregating V segments might reflect linkage disequilibrium, but an unknown experimental factor could not be ruled out. Across donors, most TCR sequences were observed very rarely, whereas some public TCRs were present in many individuals. Three of the identified cytomegalovirus-associated TCR beta chains were confirmed in vitro to be specific for cytomegalovirus antigens.

The cohort comprised some 680 healthy bone marrow donors. All cohort members were sampled while nominally healthy, although unrecorded immune exposures were likely present. The donor was CMV seropositive and belonged to the group of 250 to 300 seropositive cohort members. Every donor gave a peripheral blood sample, and the peripheral blood mononuclear cells from that sample were used for TCR beta sequencing. The Qiagen DNeasy Blood Extraction Kit was used to extract genomic DNA from the blood cell samples. CDR1 and CDR2 were assigned from the germline V gene as SGDLS and YYNGEE. Trimming leaves V shorter by 3 bases and J shorter by 6 bases, with the junction holding 14 bases beyond the gene matches. Counted from cysteine to phenylalanine, this CDR3 has 17 amino acids. Here the CDR3 DNA is all that survives: 51 bases in frame from base 1. The library was obtained by the immunoSEQ multiplex PCR assay. For the multiplex PCR, a mixture combining 60 forward primers for TCR Vbeta segments and 13 reverse primers for TCR Jbeta segments was used. The CDR3 region of rearranged TCR beta genes was amplified from genomic DNA with a multiplex PCR assay. The amplified TCR beta libraries were sequenced on the Illumina HiSeq System as 87-base-pair reads. As for the original processing: A later analysis counted approximately 84 million unique TCR beta chains across the 640 or so repertoires, and roughly 10 million of these chains were shared by at least two donors. A nearest-neighbor algorithm error-corrected the raw reads and collapsed the reads into unique sequences, merging closely related sequences to remove PCR and sequencing errors. CDR3 sequences were aligned to IMGT reference sequences to assign V, D and J gene segments. Each retained sequence needed at least a six-nucleotide match to both a V gene segment and a J gene segment. Rearrangements were called productive when the CDR3 lacked stop codons and stayed in frame with V and J; all others were non-productive. Following IMGT convention, CDR3 was defined as the stretch from the second conserved V-encoded cysteine to the conserved J-encoded phenylalanine. The earlier analysis of about 620 of the donors excluded sequences that lacked an unambiguous match to a single V gene segment. An earlier analysis of roughly 590 of the donors called V segments functional above 56.7% productive rearrangements and segregating when the between-donor standard deviation exceeded 5%. A statistical classification framework was developed to diagnose cytomegalovirus status using the catalog of TCR beta chain sequences. V and J gene assignment, in a later analysis, came from comparing TCR nucleotide sequences with IMGT/GENE-DB human TR gene sequences. In a later analysis, CDR3 sequences and most-parsimonious VDJ recombination scenarios were assigned using the TCRdist pipeline. In a later analysis, each TCR beta chain was defined by its CDR3 amino acid sequence together with its V-gene family, and reads without a unique V-gene family were excluded. In a later analysis, some 600 highly shared, low-generation-probability nucleotide sequences were removed to address suspected cross-contamination and a sequencing artifact. In a later analysis, a clonal expansion index was calculated for each public chain from normalized within-repertoire ranks of inferred template counts. In a later analysis, generation probabilities were computed using a VDJ recombination model fitted to out-of-frame rearrangements, and the results were checked against IGoR. In a later analysis, hypergeometric tests were used to score TCR-TCR, TCR-HLA and TCR-CMV co-occurrence, with a repertoire-size bias correction applied to TCR pairs. In a later analysis, false discovery rates were estimated by permuting HLA or CMV assignments 20 times. In a later analysis, co-occurring TCRs were grouped with DBSCAN, and TCRdist sequence similarity was added when clustering was performed within HLA-allele-positive subsets. Repertoires with fewer than 30,000 or more than 120,000 public chains were left out of co-occurrence clustering, as were four to six repertoires with anomalous nucleotide sharing. This immuneACCESS table, as held by TCRdb, lists in-frame sequences with V and J called but not all clones. Of the missing ones, under half trace to an unresolved V gene in checked studies; the others have no known cause. V, J and clone size are taken as reported in that table, and D and trimming were inferred from the DNA itself. A total of about 94,000 clones appear in this sample, roughly 72% of them only once. Approximately 20% of the sample belongs to the ten largest clones.

Concerning this clone itself: This clone's antigen is unknown. No qualities accompany the bases; no much larger clone lies one base away.

The V and J segments used are TRBV9 and TRBJ2-2, with 7 bases matching TRBD1. The TCR sequence derives from a man aged 25-45 years in good health and CMV-seropositive. Sequenced material: PBMCs. The CDR3 amino acid sequence is: CASSALLRTGKAGELFF. The DNA sequence reads TGTGCCAGCAGCGCCCTTCTTAGGACAGGCAAGGCCGGGGAGCTGTTTTTT. Beyond the CDR3, the reference TRBV9 and TRBJ2-2 genes provide the residues; the full variable domain reads: DSGVTQTPKHLITATGQRVTLRCSPRSGDLSVYWYQQSLDQGLQFLIQYYNGEERAKGNILERFSAQQFPDLHSELNLSSLELGDSALYFCASSALLRTGKAGELFFGEGSRLTVL.